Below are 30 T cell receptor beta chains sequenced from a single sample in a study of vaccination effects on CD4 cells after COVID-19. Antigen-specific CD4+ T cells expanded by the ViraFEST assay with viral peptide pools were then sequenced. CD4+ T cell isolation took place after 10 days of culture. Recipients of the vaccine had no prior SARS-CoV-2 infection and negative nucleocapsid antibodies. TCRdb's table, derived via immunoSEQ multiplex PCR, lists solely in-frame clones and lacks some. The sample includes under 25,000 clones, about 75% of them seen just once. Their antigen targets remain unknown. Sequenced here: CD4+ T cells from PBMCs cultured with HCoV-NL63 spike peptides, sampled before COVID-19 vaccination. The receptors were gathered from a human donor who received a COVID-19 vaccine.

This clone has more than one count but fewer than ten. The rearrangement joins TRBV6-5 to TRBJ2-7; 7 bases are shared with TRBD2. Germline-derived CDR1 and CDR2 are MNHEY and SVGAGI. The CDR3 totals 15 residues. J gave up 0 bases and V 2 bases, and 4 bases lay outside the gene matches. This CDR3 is CASSYGGTNSYEQYF. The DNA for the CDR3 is TGTGCCAGCAGTTACGGCGGGACTAACTCCTACGAGCAGTACTTC.

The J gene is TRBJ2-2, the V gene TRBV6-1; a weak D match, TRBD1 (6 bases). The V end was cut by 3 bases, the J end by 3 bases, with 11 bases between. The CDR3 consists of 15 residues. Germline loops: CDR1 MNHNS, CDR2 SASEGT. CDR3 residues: CASSEKTGYTGELFF. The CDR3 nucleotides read TGTGCCAGCAGTGAGAAAACAGGGTACACCGGGGAGCTGTTTTTT.

The CDR3 spells CASSYPGQNTEAFF. Here the CDR3 DNA reads TGTGCCAGCAGTTACCCCGGACAGAACACTGAAGCTTTCTTT. This rearrangement joins TRBV6-5 to TRBJ1-1; D possibly corresponds to TRBD1 (5 bases). The CDR3 runs 14 residues. The V end was cut by 2 bases, the J end by 1 base, with 8 bases between. Germline V gives CDR1 MNHEY, CDR2 SVGAGI.

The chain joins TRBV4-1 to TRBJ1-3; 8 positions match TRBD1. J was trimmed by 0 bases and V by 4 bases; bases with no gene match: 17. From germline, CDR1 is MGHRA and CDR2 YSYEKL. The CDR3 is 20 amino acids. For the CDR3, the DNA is TGCGCCAGCAGCCGCCTCCTTTTGATCTCAGGGGGCTCCTCTGGAAACACCATATATTTT. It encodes CASSRLLLISGGSSGNTIYF.

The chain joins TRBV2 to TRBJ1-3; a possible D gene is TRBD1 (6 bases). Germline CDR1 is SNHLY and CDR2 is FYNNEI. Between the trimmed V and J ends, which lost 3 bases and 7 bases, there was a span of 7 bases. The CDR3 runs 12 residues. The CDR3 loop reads CASSEGANTIYF. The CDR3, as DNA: TGTGCCAGCAGTGAGGGGGCCAACACCATATATTTT.

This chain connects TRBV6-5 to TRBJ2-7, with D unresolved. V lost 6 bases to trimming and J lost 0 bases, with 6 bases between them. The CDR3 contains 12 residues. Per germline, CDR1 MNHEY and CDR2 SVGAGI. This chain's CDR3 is CASRGNSYEQYF. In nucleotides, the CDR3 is TGTGCCAGCAGGGGCAACTCCTACGAGCAGTACTTC.

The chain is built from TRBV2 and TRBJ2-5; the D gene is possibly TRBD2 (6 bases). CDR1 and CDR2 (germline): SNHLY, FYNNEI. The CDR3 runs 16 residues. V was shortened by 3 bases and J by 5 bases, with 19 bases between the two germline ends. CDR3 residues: CASSDPQAGPGETQYF. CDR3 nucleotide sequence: TGTGCCAGCAGTGACCCCCAGGCGGGACCCGGGGAGACCCAGTACTTC.

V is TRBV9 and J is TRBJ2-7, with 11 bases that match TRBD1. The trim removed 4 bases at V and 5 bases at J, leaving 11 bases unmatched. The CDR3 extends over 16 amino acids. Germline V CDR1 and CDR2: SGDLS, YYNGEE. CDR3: CASSLRTGGFSHEQYF. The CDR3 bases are TGTGCCAGCAGCCTTCGGACAGGGGGCTTTTCCCACGAGCAGTACTTC.

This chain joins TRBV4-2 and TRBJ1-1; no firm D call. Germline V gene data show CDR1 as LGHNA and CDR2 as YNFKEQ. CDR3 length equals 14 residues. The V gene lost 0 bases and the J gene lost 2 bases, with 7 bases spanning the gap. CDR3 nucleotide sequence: TGTGCCAGCAGCCAAGATGGAGTTAACACTGAAGCTTTCTTT. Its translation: CASSQDGVNTEAFF.

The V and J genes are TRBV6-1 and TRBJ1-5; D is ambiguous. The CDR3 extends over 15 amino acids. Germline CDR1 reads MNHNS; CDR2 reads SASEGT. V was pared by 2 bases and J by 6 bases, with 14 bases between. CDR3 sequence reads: CASSELAVGSQPQHF. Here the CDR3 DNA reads TGTGCCAGCAGTGAATTAGCGGTGGGGAGTCAGCCCCAGCATTTT.

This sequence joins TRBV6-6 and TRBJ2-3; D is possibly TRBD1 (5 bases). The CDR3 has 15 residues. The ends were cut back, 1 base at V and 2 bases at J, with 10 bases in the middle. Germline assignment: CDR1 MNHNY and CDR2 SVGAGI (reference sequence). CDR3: CASSYFRASTDTQYF. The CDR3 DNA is TGTGCCAGCAGTTACTTCAGGGCGTCCACAGATACGCAGTATTTT.

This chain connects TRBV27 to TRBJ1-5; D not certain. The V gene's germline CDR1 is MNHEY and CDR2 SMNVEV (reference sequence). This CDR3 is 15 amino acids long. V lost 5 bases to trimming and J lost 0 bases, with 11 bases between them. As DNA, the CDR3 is TGTGCCAGCAGTCCATCCTATTATAGCAATCAGCCCCAGCATTTT. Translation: CASSPSYYSNQPQHF.

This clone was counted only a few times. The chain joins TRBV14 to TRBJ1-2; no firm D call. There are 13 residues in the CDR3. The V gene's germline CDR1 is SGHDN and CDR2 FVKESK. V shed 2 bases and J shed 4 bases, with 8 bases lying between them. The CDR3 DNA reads TGTGCCAGCAGCCAATCGGGTTTCTATGGCTACACCTTC. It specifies CASSQSGFYGYTF.

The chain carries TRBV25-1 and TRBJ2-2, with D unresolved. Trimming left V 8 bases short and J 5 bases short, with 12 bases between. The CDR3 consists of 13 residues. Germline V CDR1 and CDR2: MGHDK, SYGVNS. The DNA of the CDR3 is TGTGCCAGCGAACTCAAGGAGACCGGGGAGCTGTTTTTT. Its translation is CASELKETGELFF.

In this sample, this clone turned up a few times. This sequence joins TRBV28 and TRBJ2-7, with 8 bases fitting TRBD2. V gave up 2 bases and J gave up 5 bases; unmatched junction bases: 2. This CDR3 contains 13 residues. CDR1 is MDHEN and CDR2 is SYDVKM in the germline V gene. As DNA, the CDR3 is TGTGCCAGCAGTTTAAGCGGGAGTAACGAGCAGTACTTC. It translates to CASSLSGSNEQYF.

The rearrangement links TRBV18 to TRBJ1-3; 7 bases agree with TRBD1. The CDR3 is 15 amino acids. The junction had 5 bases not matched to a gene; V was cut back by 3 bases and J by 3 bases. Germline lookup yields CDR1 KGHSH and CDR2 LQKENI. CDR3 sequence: CASSPTPGGGNTIYF. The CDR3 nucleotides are TGTGCCAGCTCACCCACTCCAGGGGGTGGAAACACCATATATTTT.

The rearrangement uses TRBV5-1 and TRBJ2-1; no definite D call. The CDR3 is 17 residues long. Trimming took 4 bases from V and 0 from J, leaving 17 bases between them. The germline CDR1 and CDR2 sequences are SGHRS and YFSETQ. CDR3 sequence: CASSPTSGWSSYNEQFF. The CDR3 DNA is TGCGCCAGCAGCCCGACAAGTGGGTGGAGCTCCTACAATGAGCAGTTCTTC.

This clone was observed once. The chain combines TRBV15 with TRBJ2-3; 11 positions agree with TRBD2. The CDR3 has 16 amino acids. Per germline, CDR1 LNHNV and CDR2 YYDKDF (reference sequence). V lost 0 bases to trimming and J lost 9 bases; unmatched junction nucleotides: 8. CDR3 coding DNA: TGTGCCACCAGCAGAGATGTAGCGGGAGGGGGAAGGACGCAGTATTTT. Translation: CATSRDVAGGGRTQYF.

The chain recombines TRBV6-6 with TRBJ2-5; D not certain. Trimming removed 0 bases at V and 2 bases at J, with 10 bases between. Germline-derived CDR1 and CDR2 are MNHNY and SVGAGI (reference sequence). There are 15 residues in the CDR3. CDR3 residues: CASSYSNSLQETQYF. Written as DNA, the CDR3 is TGTGCCAGCAGTTACTCGAATAGCCTACAAGAGACCCAGTACTTC.

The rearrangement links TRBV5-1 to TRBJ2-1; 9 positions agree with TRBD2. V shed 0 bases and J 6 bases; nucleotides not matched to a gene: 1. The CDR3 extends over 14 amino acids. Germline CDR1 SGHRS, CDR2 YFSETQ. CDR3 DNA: TGCGCCAGCAGCTTGGAACTAGCGGGCAATGAGCAGTTCTTC. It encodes CASSLELAGNEQFF.

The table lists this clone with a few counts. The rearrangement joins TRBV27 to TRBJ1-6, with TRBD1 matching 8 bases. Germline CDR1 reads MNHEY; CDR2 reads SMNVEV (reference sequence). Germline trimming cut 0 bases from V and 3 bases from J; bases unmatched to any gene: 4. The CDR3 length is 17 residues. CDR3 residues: CASSLSQGANYNSPLHF. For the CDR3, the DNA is TGTGCCAGCAGTTTATCGCAGGGGGCTAACTATAATTCACCCCTCCACTTT.

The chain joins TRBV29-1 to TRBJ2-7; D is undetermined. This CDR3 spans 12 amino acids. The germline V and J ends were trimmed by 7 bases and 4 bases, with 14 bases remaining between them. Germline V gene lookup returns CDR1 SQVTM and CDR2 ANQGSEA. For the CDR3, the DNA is TGCAGCGCGACGACAACCACATACGAGCAGTACTTC. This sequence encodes CSATTTTYEQYF.

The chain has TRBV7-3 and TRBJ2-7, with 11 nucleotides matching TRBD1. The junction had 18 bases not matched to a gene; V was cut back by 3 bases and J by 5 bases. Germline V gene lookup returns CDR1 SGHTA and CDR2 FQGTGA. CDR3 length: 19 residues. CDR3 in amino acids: CASSLTRRTGGDVLDEQYF. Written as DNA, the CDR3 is TGTGCCAGCAGCTTGACTAGGAGGACAGGGGGCGACGTCTTGGACGAGCAGTACTTC.

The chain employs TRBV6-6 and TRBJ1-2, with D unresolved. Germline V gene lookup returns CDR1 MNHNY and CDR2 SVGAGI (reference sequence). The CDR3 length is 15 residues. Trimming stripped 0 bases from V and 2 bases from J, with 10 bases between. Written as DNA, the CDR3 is TGTGCCAGCAGTTACTCAGGTGTCCCGAACTATGGCTACACCTTC. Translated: CASSYSGVPNYGYTF.

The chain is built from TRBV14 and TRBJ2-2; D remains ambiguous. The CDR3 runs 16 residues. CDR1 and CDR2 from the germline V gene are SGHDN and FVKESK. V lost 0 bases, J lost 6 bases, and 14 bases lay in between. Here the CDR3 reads CASSQDGLGRAGELFF. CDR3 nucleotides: TGTGCCAGCAGCCAAGACGGGCTTGGTAGGGCCGGGGAGCTGTTTTTT.

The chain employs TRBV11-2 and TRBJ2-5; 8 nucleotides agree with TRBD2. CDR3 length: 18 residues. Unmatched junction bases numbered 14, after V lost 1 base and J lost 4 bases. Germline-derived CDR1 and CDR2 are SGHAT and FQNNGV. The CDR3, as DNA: TGTGCCAGCAGCTTAGGGCGCCCCGGGACTAGGAGGGCAGAGACCCAGTACTTC. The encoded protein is CASSLGRPGTRRAETQYF. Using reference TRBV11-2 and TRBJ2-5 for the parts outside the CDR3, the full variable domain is EAGVAQSPRYKIIEKRQSVAFWCNPISGHATLYWYQQILGQGPKLLIQFQNNGVVDDSQLPKDRFSAERLKGVDSTLKIQPAKLEDSAVYLCASSLGRPGTRRAETQYFGPGTRLLVL.

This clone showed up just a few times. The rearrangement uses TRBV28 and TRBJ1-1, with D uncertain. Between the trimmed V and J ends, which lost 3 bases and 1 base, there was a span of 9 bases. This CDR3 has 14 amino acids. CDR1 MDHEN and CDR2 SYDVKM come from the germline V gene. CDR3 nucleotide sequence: TGTGCCAGCAGTTTTCCCAGAACGAACACTGAAGCTTTCTTT. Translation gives CASSFPRTNTEAFF.

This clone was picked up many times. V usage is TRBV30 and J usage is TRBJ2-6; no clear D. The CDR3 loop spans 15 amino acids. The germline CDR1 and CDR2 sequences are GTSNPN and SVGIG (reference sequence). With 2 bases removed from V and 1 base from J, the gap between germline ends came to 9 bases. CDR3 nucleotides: TGTGCCTGGAGTAGATGGGGATCTGGGGCCAACGTCCTGACTTTC. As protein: CAWSRWGSGANVLTF.

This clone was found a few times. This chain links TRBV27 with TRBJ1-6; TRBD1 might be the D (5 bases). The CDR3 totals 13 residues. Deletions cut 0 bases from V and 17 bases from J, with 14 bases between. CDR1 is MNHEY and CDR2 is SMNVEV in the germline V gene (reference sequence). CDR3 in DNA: TGTGCCAGCAGTTTATCGGGACGGACGGGGTTCCACTTT. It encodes CASSLSGRTGFHF.

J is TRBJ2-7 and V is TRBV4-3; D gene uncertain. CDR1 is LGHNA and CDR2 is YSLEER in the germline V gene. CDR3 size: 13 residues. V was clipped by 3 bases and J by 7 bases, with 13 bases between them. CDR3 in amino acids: CASSQIANQEQYF. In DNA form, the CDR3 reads TGCGCCAGCAGCCAGATTGCTAACCAGGAGCAGTACTTC.